What follows describes a single TCR beta chain. This clone's antigen is unknown. Qualities for individual bases were not recorded, and no much larger clone is one base off. Library preparation was by the immunoSEQ multiplex PCR assay. Rearranged TCR beta chain sequences were amplified with the hsTCRB Kit following the manufacturer's protocol. Sequencing of TCRB libraries was carried out on an Illumina MiSeq. The original pipeline was this. The proprietary platform of the kit vendor was used for demultiplexing, trimming and gene mapping. Not all clones reach the TCRdb copy of this immuneACCESS table, which keeps in-frame sequences only. Checked studies attribute under half of the gap to unresolved V genes and leave the rest unexplained. That table supplies the V and J calls and clone size; D and trimming were determined from the DNA. This sample comprises 55,000 or so clones, approximately 80% of them detected only once. The ten largest clones capture more than 5% of the sample.

This sample's time point label indicates: week 23, last vaccination. Each vaccine dose, consisting of 300 ug of a 20-mer mutant IDH1 peptide in Montanide, was administered subcutaneously with topical imiquimod. Donors had newly diagnosed WHO grade 3 or 4 IDH1-mutant astrocytomas with loss of nuclear ATRX. The samples were drawn from NOA16, a multicentre, single-arm, open-label phase I trial in Germany that tested a mutant IDH1 peptide vaccine in humans for the first time. Genomic DNA for TCRB sequencing was extracted from EDTA blood using the DNeasy Blood and Tissue Kit. The CDR3 runs 15 amino acids, cysteine and phenylalanine included. Only CDR3 DNA is held: 45 bases, read in frame from base 1. V is clipped by 2 bases and J by 6 bases, and the sequence between their germline boundaries is 15 bases long. Per the germline V gene, SGDLS is the CDR1 and YYNGEE is the CDR2. The source of the sample is a study of a mutant IDH1 vaccine in newly diagnosed glioma (dated by TCRdb to the early 2020s). Background on the whole study: Patients received eight vaccinations in weeks 1, 3, 5, 7, 11, 15, 19 and 23, corresponding to visits V03 through V10. Peripheral blood was drawn at six visits: V03 (baseline), V05, V07, V10, V12 and V13. For exploratory analyses, approximately 23 treated patients had longitudinal TCRB deep sequencing done wherever samples were available. Of the approximately 34 patients who were treated, about 60% were male and about 40% were female, and the mean age was around 40 years. Before enrollment, patients had received standard therapy of radiotherapy alone, temozolomide alone, or radiochemotherapy with temozolomide; most received the combination. Vaccination was initiated 4-6 weeks after radiotherapy alone, or concurrently with temozolomide cycles in the chemotherapy-containing groups.

The study at large found these results: Across multiple MHC alleles, vaccine-induced immune responses were seen in roughly 93% of patients. Availability determined which PBMC samples were chosen for TCRB deep sequencing. It was noted by the authors that analyses of patient blood samples could not be reproduced owing to sample limitations. No apparent relationship was observed between pseudoprogression and alterations in the top peripheral T cell clonotypes detected by TCRB sequencing.

The chain is made from TRBV9 and TRBJ2-1, and TRBD2 may be the D gene, going by 6 matching bases. The clonotype originates from a man aged 40-50 years with glioma. The source material was PBMCs, sampled from a glioma patient whose treatment included an IDH1 peptide vaccine. The DNA sequence is given as TGTGCCAGCAGCGTGGGGGGACTCTCGAGCAATGAGCAGTTCTTC. Its translation is CASSVGGLSSNEQFF. With the portions outside the CDR3 filled from the reference TRBV9 and TRBJ2-1 genes, the complete variable region becomes DSGVTQTPKHLITATGQRVTLRCSPRSGDLSVYWYQQSLDQGLQFLIQYYNGEERAKGNILERFSAQQFPDLHSELNLSSLELGDSALYFCASSVGGLSSNEQFFGPGTRLTVL.